This is a list of T cell receptor beta chains from one sample in a study of Ad26.COV2.S vaccination and SARS-CoV-2 variants. Generated by immunoSEQ multiplex PCR, the TCRdb table keeps only in-frame clones and is missing some. The data hold about 450,000 clones, with 89% observed a single time. The sample here was peripheral blood, taken in a trial of Ad26.COV2.S vaccine versus placebo. These receptors all come from a person aged 18-65 years who received the Ad26.COV2.S COVID-19 vaccine or a placebo. Each CDR3 is given with its conserved first and last residue. D genes are given only for firm matches. Clone size, where shown, is once, few, many, or a class for clones that have expanded.

v_gene: TRBV19
abundance: .
j_gene: TRBJ2-1
d_gene: .
CDR3nt: TGTGCCAGTAGTATAGTCGGGGGAGTGGGGGGCGAGCAGTTCTTC
CDR3aa: CASSIVGGVGGEQFF

v_gene: TRBV27
abundance: .
j_gene: TRBJ2-1
d_gene: TRBD1
CDR3nt: TGTGCCAGCAGCCCGACAGGGGCGCATCTTAATGAGCAGTTCTTC
CDR3aa: CASSPTGAHLNEQFF

v_gene: TRBV9
abundance: once
j_gene: TRBJ1-1
d_gene: TRBD1
CDR3nt: TGTGCCAGCAGCGTAAACCCAACAGGGGAAGGAGCTTTCTTT
CDR3aa: CASSVNPTGEGAFF

v_gene: TRBV24-1
abundance: .
j_gene: TRBJ2-6
d_gene: .
CDR3nt: TGTGCCACCGGGCAGGGATCTGGGGCCAACGTCCTGACTTTC
CDR3aa: CATGQGSGANVLTF

v_gene: TRBV3-1/TRBV3-2
abundance: .
j_gene: TRBJ2-1
d_gene: .
CDR3nt: TGTGCCAGCAGCCATACACGGGACAATGAGCAGTTCTTC
CDR3aa: CASSHTRDNEQFF

v_gene: TRBV2
abundance: .
j_gene: TRBJ2-3
d_gene: .
CDR3nt: TGTGCCAGCAGTGAACGGCTAACCCAGTATTTT
CDR3aa: CASSERLTQYF

v_gene: TRBV19
abundance: .
j_gene: TRBJ1-6
d_gene: .
CDR3nt: TGTGCCAGTAGTTCCGGGAGTTCTAATTCACCCCTCCACTTT
CDR3aa: CASSSGSSNSPLHF

v_gene: TRBV14
abundance: .
j_gene: TRBJ2-5
d_gene: .
CDR3nt: TGTGCCAGCAGCCAGCAAATGGGAACTCAAGAGACCCAGTACTTC
CDR3aa: CASSQQMGTQETQYF

v_gene: TRBV2
abundance: .
j_gene: TRBJ2-2
d_gene: TRBD2
CDR3nt: TGTGCCAGCAATCTGGGACTAGCGATCACCGGGGAGCTGTTTTTT
CDR3aa: CASNLGLAITGELFF

v_gene: TRBV5-8
abundance: .
j_gene: TRBJ2-7
d_gene: .
CDR3nt: TGTGCCAGCAGCTCGACAGGTTTTAGGGGCTACGAGCAGTACTTC
CDR3aa: CASSSTGFRGYEQYF

v_gene: TRBV20-1
abundance: .
j_gene: TRBJ2-1
d_gene: .
CDR3nt: TGCAGTGCTAGTCGGGAGCGGTCCTACAATGAGCAGTTCTTC
CDR3aa: CSASRERSYNEQFF